The 13 T cell receptor beta chains below come from one sample, sequenced in a study of CXCR3-negative and CXCR3-positive naive CD8 T cells. The study's findings and limits: TRB CDR3s were more hydrophobic in CXCR3-positive than in CXCR3-negative naive cells.

These TCRs' antigens remain unknown. The TRB libraries of cDNA were built by UMI-labeled 5' RACE. Using the 5' RACE reads, TCRdb records one entry per CDR3 protein without DNA. Listed are around 120,000 distinct CDR3 sequences; roughly 0.6% falls within the top ten. Sequencing input: naive CXCR3+ CD8+ T cells from blood. Noted subset: CD45RO-CCR7+CD27+CD95- naive CD8+ T cells expressing CXCR3 (TNR3+). Receptors originate from a human donor in good health. Some clones in this sample may be carry-over from other donors' samples.

V and J are TRBV7-9 and TRBJ2-7; the TCRdb call, TRBD1, lacks DNA for checking. The CDR3 contains 16 residues. In germline, CDR1 is SEHNR, CDR2 FQNEAQ (reference sequence). CDR3 protein: CASSMGGGQPSYEQYF.

The chain combines TRBV4-3 with TRBJ1-5. The CDR3 has 16 residues. CDR1 is LGHNA and CDR2 is YSLEER in the germline V gene. The CDR3 here is CASSQETDLSNQPQHF.

The chain is built from TRBV12-3 or TRBV12-4 and TRBJ2-7; the D call from TCRdb, TRBD1, cannot be confirmed without DNA. The CDR3 is 14 amino acids. The CDR3 spells CASSFGRDRDEQYF.

The chain employs TRBV11-2 and TRBJ2-3; TCRdb outputs TRBD1, but without DNA this stays unchecked. This CDR3 has 16 amino acids. Per the germline V gene, CDR1 is SGHAT and CDR2 is FQNNGV. The CDR3 region is CASSNIPGSNTDTQYF.

This chain uses TRBV29-1 with TRBJ2-2. The CDR3 loop spans 13 amino acids. Germline V gives CDR1 SQVTM, CDR2 ANQGSEA. The CDR3 loop is CSVEVWGTGELFF.

J is TRBJ1-4 and V is TRBV11-2. The CDR3 consists of 18 residues. Germline CDR1 SGHAT, CDR2 FQNNGV. The CDR3 here is CASSLSPGLLATNEKLFF.

This chain's CDR3 is CASSHDPSSYNEQFF. J is TRBJ2-1 and V is TRBV4-1. Germline V gene lookup returns CDR1 MGHRA and CDR2 YSYEKL. This CDR3 contains 15 residues.

The V gene is TRBV20-1, the J gene TRBJ2-7; TCRdb gives TRBD1 as the D gene, but with no DNA this cannot be confirmed. Germline values: CDR1 DFQATT, CDR2 SNEGSKA (reference sequence). The CDR3 runs to 15 residues. CDR3 amino acids: CSARDPAGVSYEQYF.

This chain links TRBV12-3 or TRBV12-4 with TRBJ2-1. CDR3 length: 13 amino acids. CDR3 protein: CASGHPSYNEQFF.

CDR3 residues: CASSQEGLAGDVGELFF. This chain joins TRBV3-1 and TRBJ2-2; the TCRdb call, TRBD2, lacks DNA for checking. The germline CDR1 and CDR2 sequences are LGHDT and YNNKEL (reference sequence). The CDR3 extends over 17 amino acids. The whole variable domain, remainder taken from reference TRBV3-1 and TRBJ2-2, is DTAVSQTPKYLVTQMGNDKSIKCEQNLGHDTMYWYKQDSKKFLKIMFSYNNKELIINETVPNRFSPKSPDKAHLNLHINSLELGDSAVYFCASSQEGLAGDVGELFFGEGSRLTVL.

The CDR3 spells CASSPRAPSGSNEQFF. The rearrangement uses TRBV7-8 and TRBJ2-1; TCRdb's D gene call, TRBD2, goes unchecked for lack of DNA. CDR1 is SGHVS, CDR2 FQNEAQ, per germline. This CDR3 region has 16 residues.

The chain combines TRBV3-1 with TRBJ2-1; TCRdb reports TRBD1, a call that lacks DNA to check it against. CDR3 length equals 18 residues. Germline assignment: CDR1 LGHDT and CDR2 YNNKEL (reference sequence). CDR3 protein: CASSQDGGGSLGNHEQFF.

V and J are TRBV18 and TRBJ2-5; TCRdb indicates TRBD2, and absent DNA this call remains unverified. This CDR3 spans 15 amino acids. The V gene's germline CDR1 is KGHSH and CDR2 LQKENI. The CDR3 sequence is CASSPPRGGTETQYF. Using reference TRBV18 and TRBJ2-5 for the parts outside the CDR3, the full variable domain is NAGVMQNPRHLVRRRGQEARLRCSPMKGHSHVYWYRQLPEEGLKFMVYLQKENIIDESGMPKERFSAEFPKEGPSILRIQQVVRGDSAAYFCASSPPRGGTETQYFGPGTRLLVL.